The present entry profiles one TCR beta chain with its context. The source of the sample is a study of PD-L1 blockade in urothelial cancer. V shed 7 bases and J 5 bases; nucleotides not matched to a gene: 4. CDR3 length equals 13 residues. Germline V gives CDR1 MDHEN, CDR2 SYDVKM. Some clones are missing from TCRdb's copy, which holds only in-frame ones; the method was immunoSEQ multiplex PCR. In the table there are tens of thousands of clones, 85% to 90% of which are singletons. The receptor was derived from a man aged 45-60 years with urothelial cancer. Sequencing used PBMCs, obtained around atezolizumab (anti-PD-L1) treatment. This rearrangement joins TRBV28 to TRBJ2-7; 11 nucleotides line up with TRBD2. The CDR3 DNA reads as TGTGCCAGCACTCCGACTAGCGGGGACGAGCAGTACTTC. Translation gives CASTPTSGDEQYF.